The table lists the clone carrying this T cell receptor (beta chain) with many counts. Its antigen is currently unknown. This sample was taken from a study of T cells in Graves' hyperthyroidism and ophthalmopathy. Study-wide results and caveats: Expanded thyroid clonotypes (above 0.001) were mostly also found in blood.

This CDR3 contains 11 residues. The ends were cut back, 7 bases at V and 7 bases at J, with 8 bases in the middle. Germline CDR1 reads SNHLY; CDR2 reads FYNNEI. TCR beta CDR3 regions were amplified from RNA transcripts. The TCR CDR3 was amplified in a first-round RT-PCR using the HTBI primer set. MiXCR was run by TCRdb on the multiplex PCR reads, yielding one entry per CDR3 protein. Of roughly 550,000 distinct CDR3 sequences in the sample, roughly 16% were seen once. The receptor's source is a woman aged 25 to 45 with Graves' ophthalmopathy. Specimen: blood. The chain employs TRBV2 and TRBJ2-1; the D is unclear. CDR3 nucleotide sequence: TGTGCCAGCAACCCCCCAAATGAGCAGTTCTTC. Amino acid sequence: CASNPPNEQFF.